This TCR beta chain was found in a study of PD-1 blockade in classical Hodgkin lymphoma (dated by TCRdb to between 2020 and 2021). For context, the study as a whole: Nivolumab dosing was 3 mg/kg intravenously every 2 weeks, continuing until either disease progression or unacceptable toxicity. The study used CyTOF and TCR beta sequencing to define a peripheral blood immune signature of response to PD-1 blockade in classical Hodgkin lymphoma.

Regarding this clone: Its recognized antigen is unknown. Base qualities are missing; no much larger clone stands one base away.

Explained via the paper, the time point label denotes: cycle 4 day 1 (C4D1), after 6 weeks of nivolumab. Every trial patient had relapsed following autologous stem cell transplantation, and prior brentuximab vedotin exposure was what differed among cohorts A, B and C. The trial cohort included fewer than 60 patients with relapsed/refractory classical Hodgkin lymphoma, and each patient had a best overall response of complete response, partial response or progressive disease. Trial patients were treated with single-agent nivolumab in the multi-cohort phase II CheckMate 205 trial. An independent review committee assessed best overall response by applying the 2007 International Working Group response criteria. PBMCs from the trial were collected at three points: immediately before nivolumab initiation (C1D1), and during therapy at cycle 2 day 1 and cycle 4 day 1. After peripheral blood was drawn into 8 mL Vacutainer Cell Preparation Tubes, PBMCs were isolated by centrifugation and then cryopreserved.

Genomic DNA was isolated using the Qiagen DNeasy kit from unsorted PBMCs as well as from negatively selected CD4+ and CD8+ fractions. Using primers that anneal to V and J segments, immunoSEQ multiplex PCR amplified the TCR beta CDR3 regions. A synthetic immune receptor repertoire was used to minimize amplification bias, and any remaining bias was removed computationally after sequencing. In the paper's pipeline: Custom Python scripts were used to quantify repertoire diversity as the Shannon entropy index. Unsorted, CD4+ and CD8+ repertoires were analyzed separately, except for combined analyses in which CD4+ and CD8+ sequences were merged in silico. A clone was considered expanded if an increase in frequency of at least 2-fold after treatment relative to C1D1 was found, and a pseudocount of 0.5 was applied to clones undetected at baseline. Singleton clones were defined as clones with 0 or 1 copy at C1D1, and non-singleton clones were defined as clones with 2 or more copies. Clones expanded in unsorted samples were assigned a CD4+, CD8+ or unknown annotation through matching of protein sequences in sorted samples from the same patient. Wilcoxon tests on paired samples were used to test diversity changes from C1D1 to C4D1. Held by TCRdb, this immuneACCESS table contains in-frame sequences only and omits some clones. Under half of the omission traces to an unresolved V gene where checked; the cause of the rest is unknown. The DNA was the basis for D and trimming; V, J and clone size are from that table. The sample table lists 50,000 or so clones, 90% of them with a count of one. About 15% of the sample lies in the top ten.

Paper-wide results and their limitations: The study covered only a single clinical trial cohort, and the causes of the repertoire differences, possibly disease activity or prior therapy, were still not defined. Baseline diversity similar to that of newly diagnosed patients was observed in trial patients achieving complete response, whereas significantly lower diversity was observed in partial responders and progressors. Newly diagnosed patients were reported to have lower baseline TCR diversity than healthy donors, and relapsed/refractory patients were reported to have lower baseline TCR diversity still. Lower diversity was observed in patients in whom nivolumab was started less than 1 year after ASCT, and these patients were excluded from later analyses so that confounding by immune reconstitution would be avoided. CD4+ but not CD8+ TCR diversity rose significantly by C4D1 (p=0.0027 vs p=0.16), most apparent in complete responders (p=0.02).

The germline V and J ends show losses of 8 bases and 4 bases respectively, and no gene match explains 10 bases of the junction. Including cysteine and phenylalanine, the CDR3 has 15 amino acids. Kept here is only the CDR3 DNA, which spans 45 bases and is read in frame from base 1. CDR1 and CDR2 (MNHNY, SVGAGI) derive from the germline V gene (reference sequence). This sequence originates from a human donor with classical Hodgkin lymphoma. The receptor chain draws on TRBV6-6 and TRBJ1-4; TRBD1 fits 7 bases in the junction. Source: peripheral blood mononuclear cells (PBMCs), taken before the fourth cycle of nivolumab. The base sequence is TGTGCCAGCGTCTCCTCGGGACAGAGTAATGAAAAACTGTTTTTT. This yields the protein CASVSSGQSNEKLFF.